The T cell receptor beta chain described here comes from a study of blood T cell repertoires in COVID-19 (dated by TCRdb to about 2020). Notes on the research overall: Collaborator samples came from the United States, Italy and Spain and covered acute and convalescent phases of COVID-19. The material from the prospective study consisted of cDNA or gDNA derived from T cells, B-cell-depleted T cells, or PBMCs. The dataset comprised deeply sampled blood TCRbeta repertoires from subjects exposed to, actively infected with, or recovered from COVID-19. A freely available public database, intended as a resource for researchers studying the immune response to SARS-CoV-2, is where the repertoires were released. Samples came from the ongoing ImmuneRACE study (first 160 participants) plus 1,254 subjects from 6 global collaborators. Sample metadata almost always included a de-identified subject ID, COVID-19 status, age in years and sex. Where available, HLA class I and class II types were obtained from metadata supplied by the sample provider rather than from assay-based typing.

The immunoSEQ Assay, a bias-controlled multiplex PCR, was used to amplify TCRbeta CDR3 regions from genomic DNA. Regarding the original processing steps: Nucleated cell counts per sample were estimated from amplification of reference gene primers within the assay. To quantify the absolute abundance of each unique TCRbeta CDR3 rearrangement, sequence reads were collapsed and filtered. For each sample, productive Simpson clonality was calculated as the square root of Simpson's diversity index across productive rearrangements. The immuneACCESS repertoire file appears here via TCRdb, limited to in-frame rearrangements. These files lack a portion of the clones; in checked studies, under half of the deficit traces to unresolved V genes, and the cause of the others is not known. That table is the source of V, J and clone size, and D and trimming were worked out from the DNA. The sample profile shows over 45,000 clones; roughly 84% of them were found once. The ten biggest clones cover 6.5% of the sample.

Points the paper makes about the study in general: The quantity of clinical and demographic metadata differed by source and by participant and was supplied without curation.

Collaborating institutions collected whole blood in K2EDTA tubes following their own protocols. For TCRbeta analysis, collaborators shipped samples in one of three forms: frozen whole blood, isolated PBMCs, or DNA extracted from either of those sample types. Worth noting for this clone: Which antigen it targets is not known. There are no base qualities to consult, and no much larger clone falls within one base.

Trimming takes 2 bases from V and 3 bases from J, and the germline ends sit 8 bases apart. Reading the germline V gene (reference sequence) gives CDR1 LNHDA and CDR2 SQIVND. The CDR3, cysteine through phenylalanine, is 13 amino acids long. Only the CDR3 portion is preserved as DNA: 39 bases, with reading frame beginning at the first base. Recombination linked TRBV19 to TRBJ2-7; TRBD2 is a possible D gene, resting on 5 matching bases. The TCR was taken from a man aged 50 or older with active COVID-19. The sample taken for sequencing was peripheral blood. The sequence in DNA is TGTGCCAGTAGTATACCCGGGGACTACGAGCAGTACTTC. Translated, this gives CASSIPGDYEQYF.